The rows below give T cell receptor beta chains drawn from one sample of a study of T cell repertoires in cytomegalovirus infection. TCRdb independently ran MiXCR on the reads; one entry per CDR3 protein. The sample yields about 78,000 distinct CDR3 sequences, approximately 40% seen once. These receptors are not linked to any known antigen. Sequencing was performed on CD8+ T cells from cultured PBMCs, taken from culture after CMV antigen stimulation. These receptors originate from a human donor in good health (CMV status not recorded). Some clones in this sample may be carry-over from other donors' samples. Both conserved end residues are part of each CDR3. A D gene is named only where the DNA matches it firmly. Clone size is shown for a subset of rows, as once, few, many or a class of expanded clone.

v_call	clone_size	j_call	d_call	cdr3_aa	cdr3_nt
TRBV4-1	NA	TRBJ1-5	NA	CASKEGRGLSDQPQHF	TGCGCCAGCAAGGAGGGACGGGGGCTATCCGATCAGCCCCAGCATTTT
TRBV4-1	many	TRBJ1-1	TRBD1	CASSTRQGADTEAFF	TGCGCCAGCAGCACCCGACAGGGGGCGGACACTGAAGCTTTCTTT
TRBV10-3	NA	TRBJ1-3	TRBD1	CAISDRVAGGASGNTIYF	TGTGCCATCAGTGATCGGGTGGCAGGGGGCGCATCTGGAAACACCATATATTTT
TRBV7-9	NA	TRBJ1-1	NA	CASSVLNNWMGAFF	TGTGCCAGCAGCGTGTTAAATAATTGGATGGGAGCTTTCTTT
TRBV7-2	NA	TRBJ2-7	TRBD1	CASRFAQGAYEQYF	TGTGCCAGCAGATTCGCACAGGGGGCCTACGAGCAGTACTTC
TRBV29-1	NA	TRBJ2-2	NA	CSVEESWGDTGELFF	TGCAGCGTTGAAGAGAGTTGGGGGGACACCGGGGAGCTGTTTTTT
TRBV7-2	many	TRBJ2-1	TRBD1	CASSPTGTALYNEQFF	TGTGCCAGCAGCCCCACCGGGACAGCTCTCTACAATGAGCAGTTCTTC
TRBV6-2/TRBV6-3	NA	TRBJ2-5	TRBD1	CASSSYRGKKTQYF	TGTGCCAGCAGTTCCTACAGGGGAAAGAAGACCCAGTACTTC
TRBV7-8	NA	TRBJ2-5	NA	CASSLGVGREETQYF	TGTGCCAGCAGCTTAGGGGTCGGGCGGGAAGAGACCCAGTACTTC
TRBV27	NA	TRBJ2-7	TRBD2	CASSRRVWTSGVHEQYF	TGTGCCAGCAGCCGGCGCGTATGGACTAGCGGGGTCCACGAGCAGTACTTC
TRBV6-6	NA	TRBJ1-1	NA	CASSYSLGPGVGWDTEAFF	TGTGCCAGCAGTTACTCTCTGGGGCCAGGGGTTGGATGGGACACTGAAGCTTTCTTT
TRBV28	few	TRBJ2-7	NA	CASSGFRTGFKWDEQYF	TGTGCCAGCAGTGGATTCCGAACAGGTTTTAAGTGGGACGAGCAGTACTTC
TRBV28	few	TRBJ2-5	TRBD1	CASSPRTGGDPKGTQYF	TGTGCCAGCAGTCCCCGGACAGGCGGAGACCCTAAGGGGACCCAGTACTTC
TRBV5-5	NA	TRBJ2-1	TRBD2	CASSASGEGYNEQFF	TGTGCCAGCAGCGCAAGCGGGGAGGGCTACAATGAGCAGTTCTTC
TRBV7-9	few	TRBJ1-1	NA	CASSSGRSQGGAEAFF	TGTGCCAGCAGCTCTGGACGTTCCCAAGGGGGGGCTGAAGCTTTCTTT
TRBV20-1	NA	TRBJ1-5	NA	CSAKTGRGNQPQHF	TGCAGTGCCAAAACAGGGAGGGGCAATCAGCCCCAGCATTTT
TRBV5-8	few	TRBJ2-1	NA	CASSPHRVSRYEQFF	TGTGCCAGCAGCCCCCACAGGGTCAGTCGCTATGAGCAGTTCTTC
TRBV28	NA	TRBJ2-7	TRBD1	CASSLDRGYFEQYF	TGTGCCAGCAGCCTCGACAGGGGCTACTTCGAGCAGTACTTC
TRBV11-1	NA	TRBJ2-7	NA	CASSPYFGGSVYEQYF	TGTGCCAGCAGCCCTTATTTCGGGGGAAGCGTCTACGAGCAGTACTTC
TRBV12-3/TRBV12-4	few	TRBJ2-5	NA	CASSLEGDQQETQYF	TGTGCCAGCAGTTTAGAGGGGGACCAGCAAGAGACCCAGTACTTC
TRBV12-3/TRBV12-4	NA	TRBJ1-2	NA	CASSLEEIYGYTF	TGTGCCAGCAGCCTGGAGGAGATCTATGGCTACACCTTC
TRBV6-4	NA	TRBJ2-4	NA	CASSAPQGSLAKNIQYF	TGTGCCAGCAGTGCCCCACAGGGCAGCCTAGCCAAAAACATTCAGTACTTC
TRBV7-3	few	TRBJ2-5	NA	CASSLRWQETQYF	TGTGCCAGCAGCTTACGCTGGCAAGAGACCCAGTACTTC
TRBV6-8	NA	TRBJ2-1	TRBD2	CASSYSASGLDNEQFF	TGTGCCAGCAGTTACTCGGCTAGCGGACTCGACAATGAGCAGTTCTTC
TRBV19	NA	TRBJ2-7	NA	CASSVQGLWNEQYF	TGTGCCAGTAGTGTGCAGGGACTTTGGAACGAGCAGTACTTC